This T cell receptor (beta chain) stems from a study of blood T cell repertoires in COVID-19. Study summary: Researchers got acute and convalescent COVID-19 samples from the United States, Italy and Spain. Sample material is recorded as cDNA or gDNA derived from T cells, B-cell-depleted T cells, or PBMCs.

As handled by the study authors: From reference gene primer amplification, estimates of nucleated cell counts were derived. Using immunoSEQ multiplex PCR, the repertoire was profiled, and TCRdb retains in-frame clones only, with some absent. The DNA was the basis for D and trimming; V, J and clone size are from that table. In the table there are around 170,000 clones, about 83% of which are singletons. Trimming removed 2 bases from V and 5 bases from J; junction bases left unmatched: 6. CDR3 length: 15 amino acids. The germline V gene has CDR1 SGHAT and CDR2 FQNNGV. The chain is built from TRBV11-2 and TRBJ2-5; 9 bases fit TRBD2. The sequence came from a human donor in a cohort sampled during active COVID-19. Sample: peripheral blood. The CDR3 coding sequence is TGTGCCAGCAGCTTAAAGGCGGGGGGGCCGGAGACCCAGTACTTC. The encoded protein is CASSLKAGGPETQYF.